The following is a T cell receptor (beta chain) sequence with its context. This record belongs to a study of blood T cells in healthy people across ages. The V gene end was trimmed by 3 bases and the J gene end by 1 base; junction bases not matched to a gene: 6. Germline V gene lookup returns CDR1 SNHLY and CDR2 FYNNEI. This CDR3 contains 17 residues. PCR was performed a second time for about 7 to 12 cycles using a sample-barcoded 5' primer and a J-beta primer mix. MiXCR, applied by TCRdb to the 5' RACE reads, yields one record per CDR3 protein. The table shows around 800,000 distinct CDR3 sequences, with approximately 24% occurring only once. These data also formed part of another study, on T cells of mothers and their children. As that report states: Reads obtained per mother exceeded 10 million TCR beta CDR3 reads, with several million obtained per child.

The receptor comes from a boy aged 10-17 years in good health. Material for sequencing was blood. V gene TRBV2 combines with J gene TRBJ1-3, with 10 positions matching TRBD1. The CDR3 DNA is TGTGCCAGCAGTGACTCGACAGGGGGCCTATCTGGAAACACCATATATTTT. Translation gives CASSDSTGGLSGNTIYF.